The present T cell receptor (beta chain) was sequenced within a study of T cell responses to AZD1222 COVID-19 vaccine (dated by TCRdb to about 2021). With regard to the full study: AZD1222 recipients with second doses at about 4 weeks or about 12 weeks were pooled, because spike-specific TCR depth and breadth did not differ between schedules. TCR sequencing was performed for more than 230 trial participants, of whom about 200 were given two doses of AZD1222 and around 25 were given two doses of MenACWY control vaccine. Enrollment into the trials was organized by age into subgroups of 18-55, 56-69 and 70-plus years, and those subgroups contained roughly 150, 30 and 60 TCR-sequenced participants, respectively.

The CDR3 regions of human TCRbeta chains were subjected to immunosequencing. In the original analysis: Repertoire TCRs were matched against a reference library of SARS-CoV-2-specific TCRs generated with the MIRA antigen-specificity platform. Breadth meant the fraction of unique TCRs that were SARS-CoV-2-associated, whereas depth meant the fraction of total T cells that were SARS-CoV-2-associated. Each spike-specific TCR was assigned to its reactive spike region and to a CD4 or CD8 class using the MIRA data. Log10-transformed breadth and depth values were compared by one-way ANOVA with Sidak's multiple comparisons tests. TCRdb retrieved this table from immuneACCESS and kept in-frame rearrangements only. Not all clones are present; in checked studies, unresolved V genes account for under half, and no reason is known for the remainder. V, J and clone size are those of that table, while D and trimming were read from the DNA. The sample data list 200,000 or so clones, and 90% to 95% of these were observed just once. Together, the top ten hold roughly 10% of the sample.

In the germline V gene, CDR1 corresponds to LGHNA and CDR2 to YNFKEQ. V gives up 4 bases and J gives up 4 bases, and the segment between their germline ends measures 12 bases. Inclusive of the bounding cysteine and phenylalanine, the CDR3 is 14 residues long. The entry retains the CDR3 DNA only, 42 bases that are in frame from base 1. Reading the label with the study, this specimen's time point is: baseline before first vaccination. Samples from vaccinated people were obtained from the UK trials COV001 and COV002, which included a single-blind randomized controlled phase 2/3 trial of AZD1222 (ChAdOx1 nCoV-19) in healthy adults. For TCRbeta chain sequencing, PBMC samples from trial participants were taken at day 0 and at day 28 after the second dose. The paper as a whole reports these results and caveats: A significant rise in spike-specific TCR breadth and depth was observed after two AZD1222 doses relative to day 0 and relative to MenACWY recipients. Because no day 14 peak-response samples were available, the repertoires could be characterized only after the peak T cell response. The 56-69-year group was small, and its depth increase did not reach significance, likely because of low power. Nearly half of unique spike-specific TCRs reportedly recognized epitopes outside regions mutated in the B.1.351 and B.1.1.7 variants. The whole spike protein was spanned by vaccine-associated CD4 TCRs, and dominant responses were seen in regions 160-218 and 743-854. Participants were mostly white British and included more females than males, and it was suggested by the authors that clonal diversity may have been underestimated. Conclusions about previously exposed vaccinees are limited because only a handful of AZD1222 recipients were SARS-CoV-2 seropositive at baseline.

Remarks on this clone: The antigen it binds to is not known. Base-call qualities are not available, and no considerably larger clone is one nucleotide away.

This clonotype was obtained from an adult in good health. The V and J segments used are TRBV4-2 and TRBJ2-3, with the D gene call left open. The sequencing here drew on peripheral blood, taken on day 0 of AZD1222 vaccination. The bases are TGTGCCAGCAGCCGCCCCTCACTGGCAGATACGCAGTATTTT. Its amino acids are CASSRPSLADTQYF.